This TCR beta chain was identified during a study of OX40 agonist ivuxolimab in advanced cancers. Findings and caveats of the study: At 0.1 to 3.0 mg/kg, clonal expansion of CD4+ and CD8+ blood T cells had occurred by week 6.

In regard to this clone: The target antigen is unknown.

The germline V gene has CDR1 SGDLS and CDR2 YYNGEE. The ends lost 1 base at V and 6 bases at J; junction bases unmatched: 10. CDR3 length: 15 amino acids. TCRdb's table, derived via immunoSEQ multiplex PCR, lists solely in-frame clones and lacks some. The data contain some 65,000 clones, about 85% of them singletons. The source material was CD4+ or CD8+ T cells sorted from blood, sampled in a trial of the OX40 agonist ivuxolimab. The chain joins TRBV9 to TRBJ2-7, with TRBD2 matching 7 bases. The source of this sequence is an adult with an advanced solid tumor such as melanoma, head and neck, liver or kidney cancer. The CDR3 DNA follows: TGTGCCAGCAGCGTAATGTCGAGCGGGATTTCCGAGCAGTACTTC. Protein product: CASSVMSSGISEQYF.